Listed below are T cell receptor beta chains from one sample, sequenced in a study of cytomegalovirus exposure and HLA in healthy donors. The protocol was immunoSEQ multiplex PCR, while the TCRdb copy is restricted to in-frame clones and leaves out a portion. The sample contains around 190,000 clones, around 88% of which appear only once. The specimen sequenced was PBMCs. Receptors were obtained from a woman aged 18-29 years in good health and CMV-seronegative. Each CDR3 is given with its conserved first and last residue. The D gene is left open where the match is weak. The size of a clone is reported for some rows only, either as once, few or many, or as a class for expanded clones.

CASRARLAGGSWRNEQFF TGTGCCAGCAGAGCAAGGCTAGCGGGAGGTAGTTGGCGCAATGAGCAGTTCTTC TRBD2 TRBJ2-1 TRBV2 NA
CASSGSGTSTDTQYF TGCGCCAGCAGTGGTTCCGGGACTAGCACAGATACGCAGTATTTT NA TRBJ2-3 TRBV5-1 NA
CASSISWLGTGGKTEAFF TGTGCCAGTAGTATATCCTGGCTGGGGACAGGGGGAAAGACTGAAGCTTTCTTT TRBD1 TRBJ1-1 TRBV19 once
CASRAGGRRAYEQYF TGTGCCAGCAGAGCGGGGGGGAGGAGGGCCTACGAGCAGTACTTC TRBD2 TRBJ2-7 TRBV7-2 NA
CAWSRNSYSYEQYF TGTGCCTGGAGTAGAAACAGCTATTCCTACGAGCAGTACTTC NA TRBJ2-7 TRBV30 once
CASRKQEYTEAFF TGTGCCAGCAGGAAACAGGAGTACACTGAAGCTTTCTTT NA TRBJ1-1 TRBV2 NA
CAIRQGALRGYTF TGTGCCATACGACAGGGGGCGTTGAGGGGCTACACCTTC TRBD1 TRBJ1-2 TRBV28 NA
CASSIGQRVYGYTF TGTGCCAGTAGTATTGGTCAGCGGGTCTATGGCTACACCTTC NA TRBJ1-2 TRBV19 NA
CASSPAGSNQPQHF TGTGCCAGCAGCCCGGCAGGGTCCAATCAGCCCCAGCATTTT NA TRBJ1-5 TRBV11-2 NA
CASSEFAGGIHEQYF TGTGCCAGCAGTGAATTTGCGGGAGGGATCCACGAGCAGTACTTC TRBD2 TRBJ2-7 TRBV6-1 few
CASSVPGLRTNEQYF TGTGCCAGCAGCGTACCGGGGCTGAGGACTAACGAGCAGTACTTC NA TRBJ2-7 TRBV7-8 NA
CASSLDTGADQPQHF TGTGCCAGCAGCTTGGATACAGGGGCAGATCAGCCCCAGCATTTT TRBD1 TRBJ1-5 TRBV5-4 NA
CASSPPGRGDNEQFF TGTGCCAGCTCACCACCGGGCCGGGGAGACAATGAGCAGTTCTTC NA TRBJ2-1 TRBV18 NA
CASGLVDRGYEQYF TGTGCTAGTGGTTTGGTAGACAGGGGATACGAGCAGTACTTC TRBD1 TRBJ2-7 TRBV12-5 once
CASSEGGPNEKLFF TGTGCCAGCAGTGAGGGAGGACCTAATGAAAAACTGTTTTTT NA TRBJ1-4 TRBV6-1 NA
CASSPNYGGPYEQYF TGTGCCAGCAGCCCAAACTACGGGGGGCCCTACGAGCAGTACTTC NA TRBJ2-7 TRBV11-3 NA
CASIPDSRSYEQYF TGTGCCAGCATCCCGGACAGTCGCTCCTACGAGCAGTACTTC NA TRBJ2-7 TRBV6-1 NA
CASSLGLAHYEQYF TGTGCCAGCAGCCTAGGACTAGCTCACTACGAGCAGTACTTC TRBD2 TRBJ2-7 TRBV7-9 NA
CSGWLETGGKGKSGQHF TGCAGCGGATGGCTCGAAACAGGGGGCAAAGGCAAGAGTGGTCAGCATTTT TRBD1 TRBJ1-5 TRBV29-1 NA
CASSYDRTNEKLFF TGTGCCAGCAGTTACGACAGGACGAATGAAAAACTGTTTTTT NA TRBJ1-4 TRBV5-4 NA
CASSLGTGRSYEQYF TGTGCCAGCAGCCTCGGGACAGGGCGGTCCTACGAGCAGTACTTC TRBD1 TRBJ2-7 TRBV13 NA
CASSQMTGIISGANVLTF TGCGCCAGCAGCCAGATGACAGGAATAATCTCTGGGGCCAACGTCCTGACTTTC NA TRBJ2-6 TRBV5-1 NA
CASSPEGQGEIGYTF TGTGCCAGCAGCCCGGAAGGACAGGGAGAGATTGGCTACACCTTC TRBD1 TRBJ1-2 TRBV9 once
CASSSGHPDGYTF TGCGCCAGCAGCTCAGGACACCCGGATGGCTACACCTTC NA TRBJ1-2 TRBV5-1 NA